The 31 T cell receptor beta chains reported below all come from one sample, sequenced in a study of shared clonotypes between healthy human individuals. Clones were sequenced by immunoSEQ multiplex PCR, and TCRdb holds only the in-frame ones, with some missing. This table holds hundreds of thousands of clones, around 81% found once. Sequencing used PBMCs. These receptors originate from a middle-aged woman in good health. Some clones in this sample may be carry-over from other donors' samples.

V is TRBV6-4 and J is TRBJ2-2, with a possible D match to TRBD2 (6 bases). V lost 2 bases and J lost 2, with 12 bases in between. Germline CDR1 and CDR2: MRHNA and SNTAGT. The CDR3 has 16 residues. The DNA for the CDR3 is TGTGCCAGCAGTGACCGGAATAGCGGAAACACCGGGGAGCTGTTTTTT. It yields the protein CASSDRNSGNTGELFF.

The chain uses TRBV21-1 and TRBJ2-7. TRBV21-1 counts as a pseudogene. The CDR3 runs 12 residues. Here the CDR3 DNA reads TGTGCCAGGGGCCCTAGCTCCTACGAGCAGTACTTC. Its translation: CARGPSSYEQYF.

CDR3 sequence (DNA): TGTGCCAGCACCAATTTGGGACAGGGGAGCGAAAAACTGTTTTTT. This sequence encodes CASTNLGQGSEKLFF. This chain connects TRBV28 to TRBJ1-4; 10 positions agree with TRBD1. The ends lost 7 bases at V and 8 bases at J; junction bases unmatched: 10. The CDR3 has 15 amino acids. CDR1 MDHEN and CDR2 SYDVKM come from the germline V gene. The full variable domain, in which reference TRBV28 and TRBJ1-4 provide the parts outside the CDR3, is DVKVTQSSRYLVKRTGEKVFLECVQDMDHENMFWYRQDPGLGLRLIYFSYDVKMKEKGDIPEGYSVSREKKERFSLILESASTNQTSMYLCASTNLGQGSEKLFFGSGTQLSVL.

This clone was detected many times. This chain links TRBV19 with TRBJ1-5; D not certain. Germline loops: CDR1 LNHDA, CDR2 SQIVND (reference sequence). The length of the CDR3 is 15 residues. V lost 2 bases to trimming and J lost 0 bases, with 8 bases between them. CDR3: CASSIPTYSNQPQHF. The CDR3 DNA reads TGTGCCAGTAGTATACCGACTTATAGCAATCAGCCCCAGCATTTT.

Note on this clone: A far bigger clonotype differs at one base, so this is likely a read error. This chain connects TRBV30 to TRBJ1-6; TRBD1 matches 7 bases. The germline gives CDR1 GTSNPN, CDR2 SVGIG (reference sequence). The CDR3 loop spans 13 amino acids. CDR3 loop: CAWRRQGNPPLHF. Written as DNA, the CDR3 is TGTGCCTGGAGACGACAGGGTAATCCACCCCTCCACTTT.

This chain connects TRBV7-2 to TRBJ2-2, with a possible D match to TRBD2 (6 bases). The CDR3 has 16 residues. With 5 bases removed from V and 2 bases from J, the gap between germline ends came to 15 bases. The germline gives CDR1 SGHTA, CDR2 FQGNSA. CDR3 nucleotides: TGTGCCAGCAGCCCCCATGGGGGGAGTAACACCGGGGAGCTGTTTTTT. This encodes CASSPHGGSNTGELFF.

This chain joins TRBV9 and TRBJ2-3; D remains unclear. The CDR3 is made up of 16 amino acids. Trimming shortened V by 0 bases and J by 4 bases, and 15 bases separated the two germline ends. CDR1 is SGDLS, CDR2 YYNGEE, per germline. CDR3 nucleotide sequence: TGTGCCAGCAGCGTAGCGGTAGCTAATGATCCAGATACGCAGTATTTT. Translated, it gives CASSVAVANDPDTQYF.

J is TRBJ1-2 and V is TRBV5-1; D unresolved. The CDR3 is 14 residues long. From germline, CDR1 is SGHRS and CDR2 YFSETQ. Trimming took off 1 base at V and 3 bases at J, with 10 bases between the two ends. The CDR3 region has the DNA TGCGCCAGCAGCTTGACCAACAGTGACTATGGCTACACCTTC. Translation: CASSLTNSDYGYTF.

The gene calls are TRBV7-9 and TRBJ2-3, with TRBD1 matching 8 bases. This CDR3 spans 14 amino acids. Germline CDR1 reads SEHNR; CDR2 reads FQNEAQ (reference sequence). V shed 11 bases and J 0 bases; nucleotides not matched to a gene: 7. The CDR3 sequence: CAAIGDRSTDTQYF. DNA of the CDR3: TGTGCCGCCATAGGGGACAGGAGCACAGATACGCAGTATTTT.

The CDR3 is CASSYLAGVGLNTGELFF. For the CDR3, the DNA is TGTGCCAGCAGCTACTTAGCGGGAGTTGGGCTTAACACCGGGGAGCTGTTTTTT. The chain carries TRBV7-3 and TRBJ2-2; 9 nucleotides line up with TRBD2. J was trimmed by 2 bases and V by 4 bases; bases with no gene match: 11. Germline loops: CDR1 SGHTA, CDR2 FQGTGA. There are 18 residues in the CDR3.

This chain links TRBV28 with TRBJ1-5; 11 positions match TRBD1. The CDR3 is 14 amino acids. Germline V gene lookup returns CDR1 MDHEN and CDR2 SYDVKM. J lost 9 bases, V lost 7 bases, and 8 bases had no gene match. The CDR3 region has the DNA TGTGCCAGCACCGCGGGGACAGGGGGATTGCCCCAGCATTTT. It codes for CASTAGTGGLPQHF.

The rearrangement joins TRBV7-8 to TRBJ2-7; D is undetermined. V was shortened by 4 bases and J by 6 bases, with 10 bases between the two germline ends. Germline V CDR1 and CDR2: SGHVS, FQNEAQ. The CDR3 consists of 12 residues. The CDR3 sequence is CASSWRSGEQYF. The CDR3 coding sequence is TGTGCCAGCAGCTGGAGATCCGGCGAGCAGTACTTC.

As regards this clone: A far larger clone is a single base away, which makes a read error likely. In the same sample, other DNA sequences code for this CDR3. The chain joins TRBV30 to TRBJ1-5, with D perhaps TRBD1 (6 bases). The length of the CDR3 is 13 residues. Looked up from germline, CDR1 is GTSNPN and CDR2 is SVGIG (reference sequence). V was pared by 6 bases and J by 13 bases, with 22 bases between. The CDR3 spells CACEDSGRGAQHF. In DNA form, the CDR3 reads TGTGCCTGCGAGGACAGCGGGCGGGGAGCACAGCATTTT.

This chain connects TRBV5-1 to TRBJ2-2; tentatively, D is TRBD1 or TRBD2 (5 bases each). Germline V gene lookup returns CDR1 SGHRS and CDR2 YFSETQ. Trimming took 4 bases from V and 7 from J, leaving 14 bases between them. CDR3 length: 14 amino acids. The CDR3 DNA reads TGCGCCAGCAGCAGCAGGGTCGGGAACGGGGAGCTGTTTTTT. Protein: CASSSRVGNGELFF.

The chain recombines TRBV6-5 with TRBJ2-1; TRBD1 aligns across 10 bases. Trimming took 7 bases from V and 7 from J; bases not matched to a gene: 4. The germline gives CDR1 MNHEY, CDR2 SVGAGI. This CDR3 region has 13 residues. CDR3 coding DNA: TGTGCCAGCAAAAGGGACAGGGGAAATGAGCAGTTCTTC. Encoded protein: CASKRDRGNEQFF.

The J gene is TRBJ2-5, the V gene TRBV7-6; D is uncertain. The V gene's germline CDR1 is SGHVS and CDR2 FNYEAQ. V was trimmed by 5 bases and J by 3 bases, leaving 7 bases between them. CDR3 length equals 12 residues. The CDR3 nucleotides read TGTGCCAGCAGCCCAAGCGAAGAGACCCAGTACTTC. It specifies CASSPSEETQYF.

Comments on this clone: This CDR3 is also generated by other DNA sequences in the sample. The genes are TRBV18 and TRBJ2-7; TRBD1 agrees at 10 bases. The CDR3 covers 15 residues. Losses at the gene ends were 3 bases for V and 4 bases for J; bases not matched to a gene: 6. Germline CDR1 is KGHSH and CDR2 is LQKENI. CDR3 amino acids: CASSPGQGGSYEQYF. CDR3 bases: TGTGCCAGCTCACCCGGACAGGGGGGTTCATACGAGCAGTACTTC.

In this sample, this clone turned up many times. The chain is built from TRBV18 and TRBJ1-3; D perhaps matches TRBD1 (5 bases). The germline V gene has CDR1 KGHSH and CDR2 LQKENI. This CDR3 is 14 amino acids long. The ends were cut back, 1 base at V and 5 bases at J, with 9 bases in the middle. This CDR3 reads CASSPLDSRNTIYF. CDR3 nucleotides: TGTGCCAGCTCACCACTAGACAGCAGAAACACCATATATTTT. Full variable domain (remainder filled in from reference TRBV18 and TRBJ1-3): NAGVMQNPRHLVRRRGQEARLRCSPMKGHSHVYWYRQLPEEGLKFMVYLQKENIIDESGMPKERFSAEFPKEGPSILRIQQVVRGDSAAYFCASSPLDSRNTIYFGEGSWLTVV.

The CDR3 loop is CASSVAIGQSYGYTF. The DNA of the CDR3 is TGTGCCAGCAGCGTAGCTATAGGGCAGAGCTATGGCTACACCTTC. The V call is TRBV9, the J call TRBJ1-2; no reliable D call. In germline, CDR1 is SGDLS, CDR2 YYNGEE. The CDR3 covers 15 residues. V gave up 0 bases and J gave up 4 bases, with 13 bases separating them.

The gene calls are TRBV11-3 and TRBJ2-7; either TRBD1 or TRBD2 may fit D (5 bases each). The CDR3 sequence is 13 residues long. V dropped 5 bases and J dropped 6 bases, with 14 bases sitting between them. Germline V CDR1 and CDR2: SGHNT, YENEEA. CDR3 DNA sequence: TGTGCCAGCAGCCAGGGACCATTCGCCGAGCAGTACTTC. Amino acid sequence: CASSQGPFAEQYF.

The chain joins TRBV11-3 to TRBJ2-3; 8 bases line up with TRBD2. The V segment lost 5 bases and the J segment 7 bases; nucleotides outside the gene matches: 14. Germline values: CDR1 SGHNT, CDR2 YENEEA. The CDR3 is 16 amino acids. The CDR3 protein is CASSHQSGGRSHTQYF. The CDR3 coding sequence is TGTGCCAGCAGCCACCAGAGCGGCGGGAGGAGCCATACGCAGTATTTT. The entire variable domain, with the rest obtained from reference TRBV11-3 and TRBJ2-3, is as follows: EAGVVQSPRYKIIEKKQPVAFWCNPISGHNTLYWYLQNLGQGPELLIRYENEEAVDDSQLPKDRFSAERLKGVDSTLKIQPAELGDSAVYLCASSHQSGGRSHTQYFGPGTRLTVL.

The table lists this clone with a count of one. The chain couples TRBV18 to TRBJ2-1, with a tentative D call TRBD2 (5 bases). V gave up 4 bases and J gave up 3 bases, with 10 bases separating them. Germline V gives CDR1 KGHSH, CDR2 LQKENI. The CDR3 runs to 14 residues. CDR3 nucleotides: TGTGCCAGCTCACTCGCCGACTACTACAATGAGCAGTTCTTC. It translates to CASSLADYYNEQFF.

The V call is TRBV9, the J call TRBJ2-7; D ambiguous. The V end was cut by 3 bases, the J end by 0 bases, with 13 bases between. This CDR3 contains 15 residues. Germline assignment: CDR1 SGDLS and CDR2 YYNGEE. CDR3 amino acids: CASSAGRAGSYEQYF. The CDR3 DNA sequence: TGTGCCAGCAGCGCCGGACGCGCCGGCTCCTACGAGCAGTACTTC. Variable domain in full (rest from reference TRBV9 and TRBJ2-7): DSGVTQTPKHLITATGQRVTLRCSPRSGDLSVYWYQQSLDQGLQFLIQYYNGEERAKGNILERFSAQQFPDLHSELNLSSLELGDSALYFCASSAGRAGSYEQYFGPGTRLTVT.

The chain has TRBV11-2 and TRBJ2-5; TRBD1 is a possible D gene (6 bases). The length of the CDR3 is 14 residues. The germline V gene encodes CDR1 SGHAT and CDR2 FQNNGV. Trimming cost V 4 bases and J 3 bases, with 12 bases left between them. The CDR3 DNA reads as TGTGCCAGCAGCTACAGCTCAGGGGAAGAGACCCAGTACTTC. It codes for CASSYSSGEETQYF.

The CDR3, as DNA: TGTGCCAGCAGCCCGGACAGCTCCACGGGAAACACCATATATTTT. It encodes CASSPDSSTGNTIYF. The chain is built from TRBV11-3 and TRBJ1-3, with D possibly TRBD1 on 6 matching bases. This CDR3 region has 15 residues. Germline lookup yields CDR1 SGHNT and CDR2 YENEEA. Trimming removed 5 bases from V and 4 bases from J, with 15 bases in between.

This clone was found many times. The sample has other DNA sequences that encode this CDR3 too. The CDR3 reads CASSEEQGDYGYTF. The DNA of the CDR3 is TGCGCCAGCAGTGAGGAACAGGGAGACTATGGCTACACCTTC. The chain recombines TRBV10-1 with TRBJ1-2; weak D call: TRBD1 (6 bases). CDR1 is WNHNN, CDR2 SYGVQD, per germline (reference sequence). Deletions cut 2 bases from V and 3 bases from J, with 10 bases between. The CDR3 covers 14 residues.

V is TRBV18 and J is TRBJ1-3, with D perhaps matching TRBD1 (6 bases). This CDR3 is 16 amino acids long. Germline V gene lookup returns CDR1 KGHSH and CDR2 LQKENI. The V end lost 0 bases, the J end lost 4 bases, and 13 bases lay between the germline ends. CDR3 residues: CASSPPNRVEGNTIYF. The CDR3 DNA reads as TGTGCCAGCTCACCACCAAACAGGGTGGAAGGAAACACCATATATTTT.

V is TRBV14 and J is TRBJ2-7, with 13 positions matching TRBD2. The length of the CDR3 is 14 residues. With V trimmed by 1 base and J by 12 bases, 6 bases remained unmatched. The V gene's germline CDR1 is SGHDN and CDR2 FVKESK. CDR3 coding DNA: TGTGCCAGCAGCCAAGGGACTAGCGGGAGTGTACGGTACTTC. It translates to CASSQGTSGSVRYF.

The chain carries TRBV30 and TRBJ2-7; D may be TRBD1 (5 bases). Trimming removed 4 bases at V and 6 bases at J, with 16 bases between. The CDR3 runs 13 residues. CDR1 and CDR2 from the germline V gene are GTSNPN and SVGIG (reference sequence). The CDR3 DNA reads as TGTGCCTGGACCACCATACCTCAGGGCGAGCAGTACTTC. Residues: CAWTTIPQGEQYF.

This clone was detected many times. J is TRBJ1-4 and V is TRBV7-2; 7 bases are shared with TRBD1. CDR1 is SGHTA and CDR2 is FQGNSA in the germline V gene. This CDR3 is built from 14 residues. The ends lost 6 bases at V and 7 bases at J; junction bases unmatched: 8. The CDR3 DNA reads TGTGCCAGCAGACCTACAGGGGTGGGTGAAAAACTGTTTTTT. Its protein is CASRPTGVGEKLFF.

The genes are TRBV5-5 and TRBJ2-7; 10 nucleotides agree with TRBD2. The CDR3 is 14 residues long. The junction had 8 bases not matched to a gene; V was cut back by 4 bases and J by 7 bases. The germline CDR1 and CDR2 sequences are SGHKS and YYEKEE (reference sequence). As DNA, the CDR3 is TGTGCCAGCAGCACAGCGGGAGGGCCCAGGGAGCAGTACTTC. It translates to CASSTAGGPREQYF.